These 10 T cell receptor beta chains were all obtained from the same sample, sequenced in a study of cytomegalovirus exposure and HLA in healthy donors. PCR involved 60 Vbeta and 13 Jbeta primers. TCRdb's table, derived via immunoSEQ multiplex PCR, lists solely in-frame clones and lacks some. The data contain approximately 210,000 clones, about 80% of them seen just once; the ten biggest clones take up approximately 1.8%. Material: PBMCs. The receptors here all came from a male donor in good health and CMV-seronegative.

This chain uses TRBV28 with TRBJ2-1; a weak D match, TRBD2 (7 bases). Germline CDR1 reads MDHEN; CDR2 reads SYDVKM. V was cut by 3 bases and J by 12 bases, with 9 bases left in between. The CDR3 is 11 residues long. CDR3: CASSFGGPQFF. The CDR3 DNA is TGTGCCAGCAGTTTCGGGGGGCCGCAGTTCTTC.

The rearrangement links TRBV9 to TRBJ2-7; 8 nucleotides agree with TRBD1. The CDR3 totals 13 residues. Germline CDR1 SGDLS, CDR2 YYNGEE. Germline trimming cut 1 base from V and 7 bases from J; bases unmatched to any gene: 4. The CDR3 spells CASSVQGASEQYF. CDR3 in DNA: TGTGCCAGCAGCGTACAGGGGGCGAGTGAGCAGTACTTC.

The chain couples TRBV9 to TRBJ2-7; D perhaps matches TRBD1 (5 bases). In germline, CDR1 is SGDLS, CDR2 YYNGEE. The CDR3 has 15 residues. The germline V and J ends were trimmed by 0 bases and 2 bases, with 12 bases remaining between them. The DNA for the CDR3 is TGTGCCAGCAGCGTAGCCGGGCAGGGTCCCTACGAGCAGTACTTC. Protein sequence: CASSVAGQGPYEQYF.

The rearrangement links TRBV7-9 to TRBJ2-7; no clear D gene. CDR1 and CDR2 from the germline V gene are SEHNR and FQNEAQ (reference sequence). The CDR3 totals 14 residues. V was pared by 1 base and J by 0 bases, with 7 bases between. The chain's CDR3 is CASSLDPGSYEQYF. In DNA form, the CDR3 reads TGTGCCAGCAGCTTAGACCCGGGCTCCTACGAGCAGTACTTC.

In this sample, this clone turned up a few times. J is TRBJ2-5 and V is TRBV9; 7 bases map to TRBD2. CDR1 is SGDLS, CDR2 YYNGEE, per germline. CDR3 length equals 15 residues. The trim removed 4 bases at V and 2 bases at J, leaving 8 bases unmatched. The CDR3 DNA is TGTGCCAGCAGCCCAACGGGGGGAAGTCAAGAGACCCAGTACTTC. This codes for CASSPTGGSQETQYF.

The V call is TRBV7-3, the J call TRBJ2-1; 7 bases align to TRBD2. The V gene end was trimmed by 5 bases and the J gene end by 6 bases; junction bases not matched to a gene: 7. The germline V gene has CDR1 SGHTA and CDR2 FQGTGA. This CDR3 contains 14 residues. This CDR3 is CASSRLASLNEQFF. The CDR3 region has the DNA TGTGCCAGCAGCCGACTAGCAAGCCTCAATGAGCAGTTCTTC.

The gene calls are TRBV7-2 and TRBJ2-7; D is ambiguous. This CDR3 comprises 11 residues. Germline CDR1 is SGHTA and CDR2 is FQGNSA. V lost 5 bases and J lost 4, with 6 bases in between. CDR3 nucleotide sequence: TGTGCCAGCAGCCGCCTATACGAGCAGTACTTC. This encodes CASSRLYEQYF.

The J gene is TRBJ1-1, the V gene TRBV30, with D tentatively TRBD1 (5 bases). V lost 2 bases to trimming and J lost 0 bases, with 13 bases between them. This CDR3 has 15 amino acids. In germline, CDR1 is GTSNPN, CDR2 SVGIG (reference sequence). CDR3 DNA sequence: TGTGCCTGGAGTAGACAGACAACTGTGAACACTGAAGCTTTCTTT. It is translated as CAWSRQTTVNTEAFF.

This clone was seen a handful of times. The chain combines TRBV27 with TRBJ1-2, with D perhaps matching TRBD1 (5 bases). The ends were cut back, 4 bases at V and 4 bases at J, with 19 bases in the middle. From germline, CDR1 is MNHEY and CDR2 SMNVEV (reference sequence). This CDR3 region has 16 residues. CDR3 in amino acids: CASSSLTAGPRYGYTF. The CDR3 DNA sequence: TGTGCCAGCAGTTCCCTGACAGCCGGCCCTCGCTATGGCTACACCTTC.

The V gene is TRBV4-1, the J gene TRBJ2-2, with 9 nucleotides matching TRBD1. The CDR3 covers 16 residues. With V trimmed by 4 bases and J by 6 bases, 9 bases remained unmatched. Germline CDR1 and CDR2: MGHRA and YSYEKL. The CDR3 DNA is TGCGCCAGCAGCCGTCGGACAGGGGTTGATCCCGGGGAGCTGTTTTTT. Encoded protein: CASSRRTGVDPGELFF.